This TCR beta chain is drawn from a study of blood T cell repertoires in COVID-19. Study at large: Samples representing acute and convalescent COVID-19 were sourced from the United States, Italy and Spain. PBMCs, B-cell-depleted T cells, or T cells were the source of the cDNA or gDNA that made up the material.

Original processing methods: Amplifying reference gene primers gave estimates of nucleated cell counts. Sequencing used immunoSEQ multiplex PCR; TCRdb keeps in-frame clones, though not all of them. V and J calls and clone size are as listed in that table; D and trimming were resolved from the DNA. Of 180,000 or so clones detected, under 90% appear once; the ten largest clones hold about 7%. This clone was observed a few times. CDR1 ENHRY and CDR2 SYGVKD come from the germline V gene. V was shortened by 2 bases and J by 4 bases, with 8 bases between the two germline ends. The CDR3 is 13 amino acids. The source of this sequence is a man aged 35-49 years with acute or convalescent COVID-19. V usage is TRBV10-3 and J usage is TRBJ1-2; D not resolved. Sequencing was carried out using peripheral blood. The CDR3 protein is CAISEPGFYGYTF. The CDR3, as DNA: TGTGCCATCAGTGAGCCAGGTTTCTATGGCTACACCTTC.